This TCR beta chain is from a study of early T cells in non-severe SARS-CoV-2 infection. Background on the study: The study sequenced bulk RNA from unsorted whole blood, with chains unpaired.

The study, taken as a whole, reports: The VDJdb matching leaned toward anti-spike CD8 responses and overlooked private and CD4 specificities.

This CDR3 spans 16 amino acids. V lost 0 bases, J lost 0 bases, and 12 bases lay in between. Per the germline V gene, CDR1 is SGDLS and CDR2 is YYNGEE. This clonotype showed up many times. Its specificity is unknown. Individually, cDNA molecules had unique molecular identifiers attached to them. TCRdb re-derived calls from the 5' RACE reads in MiXCR, one entry per CDR3 protein. The table includes 25,000 to 30,000 distinct CDR3 sequences, 3.5% to 4.5% detected once. Sequenced input: whole blood. The V and J genes are TRBV9 and TRBJ1-2; tentatively, D is TRBD1 (5 bases). The source is an adult who was a healthcare worker with PCR-confirmed SARS-CoV-2 infection or an uninfected control (not recorded which). The DNA for the CDR3 is TGTGCCAGCAGCGTAGGAGGGGCGGCTACTAACTATGGCTACACCTTC. Amino acid sequence: CASSVGGAATNYGYTF.